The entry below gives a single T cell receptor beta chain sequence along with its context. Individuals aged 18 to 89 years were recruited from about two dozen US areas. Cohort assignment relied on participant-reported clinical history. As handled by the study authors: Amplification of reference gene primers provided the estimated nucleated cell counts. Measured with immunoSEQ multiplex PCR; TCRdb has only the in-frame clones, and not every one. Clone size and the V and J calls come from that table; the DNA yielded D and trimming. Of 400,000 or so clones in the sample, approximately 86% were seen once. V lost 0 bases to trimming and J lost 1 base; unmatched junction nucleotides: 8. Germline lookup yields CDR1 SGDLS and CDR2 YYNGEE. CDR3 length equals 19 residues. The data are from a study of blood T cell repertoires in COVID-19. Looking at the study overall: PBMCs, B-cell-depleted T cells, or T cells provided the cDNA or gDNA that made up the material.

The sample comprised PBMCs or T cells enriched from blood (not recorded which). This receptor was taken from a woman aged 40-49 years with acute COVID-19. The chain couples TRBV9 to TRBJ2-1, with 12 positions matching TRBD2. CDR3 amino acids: CASSVGRLAGGRSYNEQFF. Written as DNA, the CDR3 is TGTGCCAGCAGCGTAGGGAGGCTAGCGGGGGGGAGGTCCTACAATGAGCAGTTCTTC.